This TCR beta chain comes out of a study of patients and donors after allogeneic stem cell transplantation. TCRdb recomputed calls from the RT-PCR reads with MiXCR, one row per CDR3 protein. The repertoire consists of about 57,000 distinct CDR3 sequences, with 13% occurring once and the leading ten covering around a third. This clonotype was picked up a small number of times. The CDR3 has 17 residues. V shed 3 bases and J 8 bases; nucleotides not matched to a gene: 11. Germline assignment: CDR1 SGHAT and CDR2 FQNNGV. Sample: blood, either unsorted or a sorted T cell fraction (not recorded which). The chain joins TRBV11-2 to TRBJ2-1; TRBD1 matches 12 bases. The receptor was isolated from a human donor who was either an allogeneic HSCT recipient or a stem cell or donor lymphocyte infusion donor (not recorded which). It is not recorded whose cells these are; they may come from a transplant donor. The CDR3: CASSFYPPGTGGHEQFF. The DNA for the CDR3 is TGTGCCAGCAGCTTTTACCCTCCCGGGACAGGGGGCCATGAGCAGTTCTTC.